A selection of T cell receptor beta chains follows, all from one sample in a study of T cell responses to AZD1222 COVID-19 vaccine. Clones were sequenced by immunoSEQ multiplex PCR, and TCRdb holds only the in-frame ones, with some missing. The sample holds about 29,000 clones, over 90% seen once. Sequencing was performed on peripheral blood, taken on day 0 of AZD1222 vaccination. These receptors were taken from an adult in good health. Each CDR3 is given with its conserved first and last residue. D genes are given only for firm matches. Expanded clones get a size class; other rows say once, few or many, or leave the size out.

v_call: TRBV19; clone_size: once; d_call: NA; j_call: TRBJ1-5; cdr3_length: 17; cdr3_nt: TGTGCCAGTAGTTCCCGGGACGGCGGTTATAGCAATCAGCCCCAGCATTTT; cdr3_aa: CASSSRDGGYSNQPQHF
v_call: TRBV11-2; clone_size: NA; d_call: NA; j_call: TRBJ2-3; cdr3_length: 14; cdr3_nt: TGTGCCAGCAGCTTGGGCTATCAGTCAGATACGCAGTATTTT; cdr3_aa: CASSLGYQSDTQYF
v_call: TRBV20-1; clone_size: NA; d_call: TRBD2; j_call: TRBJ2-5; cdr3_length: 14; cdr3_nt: TGCAGTGCTAGTGGACTAGCGGGAGTGGAGACCCAGTACTTC; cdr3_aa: CSASGLAGVETQYF
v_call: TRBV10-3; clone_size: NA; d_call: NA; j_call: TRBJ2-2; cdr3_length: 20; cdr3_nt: TGTGCCATCAGTGAGAGGCCAGGGGATGTGTTAGGGTCGGTGACCGGGGAGCTGTTTTTT; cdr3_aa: CAISERPGDVLGSVTGELFF
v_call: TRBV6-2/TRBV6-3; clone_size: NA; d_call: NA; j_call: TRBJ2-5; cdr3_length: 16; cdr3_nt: TGTGCCAGCAGTTACGAGAGGGGCAGATTCCAGGAGACCCAGTACTTC; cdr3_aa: CASSYERGRFQETQYF
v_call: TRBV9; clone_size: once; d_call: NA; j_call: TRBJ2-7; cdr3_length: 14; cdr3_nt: TGTGCCAGCAGCCCAGCGGCGGATTCCTACGAGCAGTACTTC; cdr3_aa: CASSPAADSYEQYF
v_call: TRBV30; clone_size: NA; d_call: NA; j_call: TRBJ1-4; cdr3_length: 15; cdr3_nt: TGTGCCTGGAGTTCCCAGGGCGGCACTAATGAAAAACTGTTTTTT; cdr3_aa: CAWSSQGGTNEKLFF
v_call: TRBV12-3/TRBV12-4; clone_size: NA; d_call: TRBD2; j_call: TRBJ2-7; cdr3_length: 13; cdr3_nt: TGTGCCAGCACCAGGACTAGCGTGTACGAGCAGTACTTC; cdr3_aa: CASTRTSVYEQYF
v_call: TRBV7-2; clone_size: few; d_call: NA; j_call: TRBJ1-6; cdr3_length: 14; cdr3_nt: TGTGCCAGCAGCACTGGAGAAGGGGGTTCACCCCTCCACTTT; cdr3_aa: CASSTGEGGSPLHF
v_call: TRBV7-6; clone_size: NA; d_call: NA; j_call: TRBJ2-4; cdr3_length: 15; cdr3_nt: TGTGCCAGCAGCTTAGGCCCTAGTGGGGGAAACATTCAGTACTTC; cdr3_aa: CASSLGPSGGNIQYF
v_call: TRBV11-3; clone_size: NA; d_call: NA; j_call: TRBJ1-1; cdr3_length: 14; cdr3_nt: TGTGCCAGCAGCCTTTCTGGGATGAACACTGAAGCTTTCTTT; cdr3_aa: CASSLSGMNTEAFF
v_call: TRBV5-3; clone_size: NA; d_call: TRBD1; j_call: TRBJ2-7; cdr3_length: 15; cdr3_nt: TGTGCCAGAAGCTACCGGGACAGGTACTCCTACGAGCAGTACTTC; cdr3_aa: CARSYRDRYSYEQYF
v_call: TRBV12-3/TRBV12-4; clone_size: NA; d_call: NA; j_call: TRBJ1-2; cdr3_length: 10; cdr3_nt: TGTGCAATCCTAGGGGATGGCTACACCTTC; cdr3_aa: CAILGDGYTF
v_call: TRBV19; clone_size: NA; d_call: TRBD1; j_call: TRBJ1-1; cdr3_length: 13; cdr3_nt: TGTGCCAGTAGTAAAACCGGGACAGGTGAAGCTTTCTTT; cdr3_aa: CASSKTGTGEAFF
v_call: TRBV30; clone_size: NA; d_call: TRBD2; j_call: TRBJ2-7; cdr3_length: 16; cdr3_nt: TGTGCCTGGAGTGTACCGGGACTAGCGGGGGCGTACGAGCAGTACTTC; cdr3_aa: CAWSVPGLAGAYEQYF